The 23 T cell receptor beta chains listed next were all sequenced from one sample in a study of early T cells in non-severe SARS-CoV-2 infection. TCRdb re-derived calls from the 5' RACE reads in MiXCR, one entry per CDR3 protein. The table records tens of thousands of distinct CDR3 sequences, over 4.5% of them present only once. The source material was whole blood, sampled at baseline. The source of these receptors is an adult who was a healthcare worker with PCR-confirmed SARS-CoV-2 infection or an uninfected control (not recorded which).

The chain has TRBV29-1 and TRBJ2-3, with 10 bases fitting TRBD1. The length of the CDR3 is 12 residues. In germline, CDR1 is SQVTM, CDR2 ANQGSEA. V shed 7 bases and J 5 bases; nucleotides not matched to a gene: 3. The CDR3 reads CSGGQGGDTQYF. DNA for the CDR3: TGCAGCGGCGGACAGGGGGGAGATACGCAGTATTTT.

This clonotype appeared many times. J is TRBJ2-1 and V is TRBV20-1; D is unresolved. Germline lookup yields CDR1 DFQATT and CDR2 SNEGSKA (reference sequence). CDR3 length: 11 amino acids. V lost 5 bases and J 7 bases, leaving 9 bases between the germline ends. CDR3 in amino acids: CSAAKRNEQFF. Written as DNA, the CDR3 is TGCAGTGCTGCAAAACGGAATGAGCAGTTCTTC.

This clonotype was recorded many times. The chain uses TRBV5-5 and TRBJ1-2, with D uncertain. The CDR3 totals 13 residues. Germline V gene data show CDR1 as SGHKS and CDR2 as YYEKEE (reference sequence). V dropped 3 bases and J dropped 4 bases, with 10 bases sitting between them. Here the CDR3 DNA reads TGTGCCAGCAGCTCGGACTTACTCTATGGCTACACCTTC. Translating it yields CASSSDLLYGYTF. Full variable domain (outside the CDR3, taken from reference TRBV5-5 and TRBJ1-2): DAGVTQSPTHLIKTRGQQVTLRCSPISGHKSVSWYQQVLGQGPQFIFQYYEKEERGRGNFPDRFSARQFPNYSSELNVNALLLGDSALYLCASSSDLLYGYTFGSGTRLTVV.

This clonotype has a count of ten or more. This chain links TRBV12-3 or TRBV12-4 with TRBJ2-3, with D possibly TRBD2 on 5 matching bases. CDR3 length: 14 residues. The ends were cut back, 1 base at V and 4 bases at J, with 9 bases in the middle. This CDR3 is CASSLELASDTQYF. The CDR3 bases are TGTGCCAGCAGTTTAGAGCTAGCCTCAGATACGCAGTATTTT.

This chain uses TRBV11-2 with TRBJ2-5, with D maybe TRBD1 (6 bases). There are 14 residues in the CDR3. The germline gives CDR1 SGHAT, CDR2 FQNNGV. Trimming stripped 5 bases from V and 1 base from J, with 11 bases between. The CDR3 DNA sequence: TGTGCCAGCAGCCCGGGACACCTCCAAGAGACCCAGTACTTC. Protein product: CASSPGHLQETQYF.

This clonotype has at least ten counts. The J gene is TRBJ2-1, the V gene TRBV6-5; 9 bases line up with TRBD1. This CDR3 comprises 14 residues. Germline CDR1 reads MNHEY; CDR2 reads SVGAGI. Germline trimming cut 4 bases from V and 5 bases from J; bases unmatched to any gene: 3. The CDR3 DNA reads TGTGCCAGCAGTTCGGACAGGGGTAACAATGAGCAGTTCTTC. As protein: CASSSDRGNNEQFF.

Many counts were recorded for this clonotype. The chain couples TRBV4-1 to TRBJ1-1; D uncertain. Germline CDR1 MGHRA, CDR2 YSYEKL. The CDR3 is made up of 16 amino acids. V was trimmed by 0 bases and J by 1 base, leaving 12 bases between them. The CDR3 DNA sequence: TGCGCCAGCAGCCAAGAATGGAGGACCACGAACACTGAAGCTTTCTTT. Protein product: CASSQEWRTTNTEAFF.

This clonotype was detected ten times or more. The chain couples TRBV6-6 to TRBJ2-3; TRBD2 might be the D (6 bases). Germline V lookup: CDR1 MNHNY, CDR2 SVGAGI (reference sequence). The CDR3 extends over 12 amino acids. CDR3 nucleotide sequence: TGTGTCACTCGGGAGAACGCAGATACGCAGTATTTT. Encoded protein: CVTRENADTQYF.

This clonotype was counted ten times or more. The V call is TRBV6-5, the J call TRBJ2-7; D is unclear. The germline V and J ends were trimmed by 5 bases and 4 bases, with 15 bases remaining between them. CDR3 length equals 14 residues. Germline lookup yields CDR1 MNHEY and CDR2 SVGAGI. CDR3 sequence (DNA): TGTGCCAGCAGTAAGGGTCTGATGGGGTACGAGCAGTACTTC. The encoded protein is CASSKGLMGYEQYF.

A few counts support this clonotype. The chain employs TRBV11-3 and TRBJ2-2, with a tentative D call TRBD2 (6 bases). V was pared by 1 base and J by 5 bases, with 8 bases between. The CDR3 extends over 14 amino acids. CDR1 is SGHNT, CDR2 YENEEA, per germline. As DNA, the CDR3 is TGTGCCAGCAGCTTAGGAGGGAGGACCGGGGAGCTGTTTTTT. Its translation: CASSLGGRTGELFF.

This chain links TRBV19 with TRBJ1-3, with TRBD1 as a possible D gene (5 bases). V was pared by 4 bases and J by 0 bases, with 16 bases between. The CDR3 has 17 residues. In germline, CDR1 is LNHDA, CDR2 SQIVND (reference sequence). Written as DNA, the CDR3 is TGTGCCAGTAGTAAATTCGAGGGGCGTAACTCTGGAAACACCATATATTTT. Amino acid sequence: CASSKFEGRNSGNTIYF.

The J gene is TRBJ2-2, the V gene TRBV10-3; 8 bases match TRBD1. V shed 5 bases and J 1 base; nucleotides not matched to a gene: 3. The CDR3 is 15 residues long. The germline V gene encodes CDR1 ENHRY and CDR2 SYGVKD. CDR3 sequence: CAISMGTGNTGELFF. CDR3 DNA sequence: TGTGCCATCAGTATGGGGACAGGGAACACCGGGGAGCTGTTTTTT.

This clonotype was seen at least ten times. The CDR3 region is CSARDQAGVNEQFF. CDR3 coding DNA: TGCAGTGCTAGAGATCAAGCGGGAGTAAATGAGCAGTTCTTC. The chain links TRBV20-1 to TRBJ2-1, with 8 bases identical to TRBD2. Germline assignment: CDR1 DFQATT and CDR2 SNEGSKA (reference sequence). V lost 0 bases to trimming and J lost 7 bases; unmatched junction nucleotides: 5. This CDR3 comprises 14 residues.

The table lists this clonotype with many counts. The chain is built from TRBV7-2 and TRBJ2-3; the D gene is possibly TRBD1 (5 bases). The ends were cut back, 1 base at V and 6 bases at J, with 14 bases in the middle. Germline CDR1 is SGHTA and CDR2 is FQGNSA. This CDR3 contains 15 residues. CDR3 DNA: TGTGCCAGCAGCTTAGAGGCAGGGATATCTGATACGCAGTATTTT. Amino acids: CASSLEAGISDTQYF.

This clonotype was detected ten times or more. The chain links TRBV4-1 to TRBJ2-3, with 9 bases that match TRBD1. This CDR3 contains 17 residues. Germline-derived CDR1 and CDR2 are MGHRA and YSYEKL. Losses at the gene ends were 0 bases for V and 1 base for J; bases not matched to a gene: 5. CDR3 in amino acids: CASSQEWTGVGTDTQYF. In nucleotides, the CDR3 is TGCGCCAGCAGCCAAGAGTGGACAGGGGTGGGCACAGATACGCAGTATTTT.

Ten or more counts support this clonotype. This chain uses TRBV19 with TRBJ1-5; possible D gene TRBD1, 5 bases. This CDR3 has 14 amino acids. V was clipped by 4 bases and J by 7 bases, with 14 bases between them. Germline loops: CDR1 LNHDA, CDR2 SQIVND (reference sequence). This CDR3 is CASSKPRDVQPQHF. The CDR3 DNA reads as TGTGCCAGTAGTAAACCCAGGGACGTACAGCCCCAGCATTTT.

Many counts were recorded for this clonotype. The J gene is TRBJ2-1, the V gene TRBV7-9, with 13 bases lining up with TRBD2. CDR1 is SEHNR, CDR2 FQNEAQ, per germline (reference sequence). CDR3 length: 16 amino acids. Germline trimming cut 1 base from V and 7 bases from J; bases unmatched to any gene: 4. The CDR3 DNA reads TGTGCCAGCAGCTTAGGGGGACTAGCGGGACGGAATGAGCAGTTCTTC. It codes for CASSLGGLAGRNEQFF.

This clonotype was picked up many times. The V gene is TRBV20-1, the J gene TRBJ1-2, with a possible D match to TRBD1 (6 bases). From germline, CDR1 is DFQATT and CDR2 SNEGSKA (reference sequence). V lost 5 bases, J lost 4 bases, and 20 bases lay in between. The CDR3 runs to 15 residues. This CDR3 is CSAGSTTGSRYGYTF. Here the CDR3 DNA reads TGCAGTGCTGGAAGCACAACAGGGTCGCGCTATGGCTACACCTTC.

In its sample, this clonotype was seen a few times. The chain carries TRBV5-1 and TRBJ2-7; D remains ambiguous. The CDR3 spans 12 residues. Trimming removed 6 bases at V and 3 bases at J, with 10 bases between. Germline CDR1 is SGHRS and CDR2 is YFSETQ. The CDR3 sequence: CASTNLFYEQYF. The CDR3 DNA is TGCGCCAGCACCAACCTATTCTACGAGCAGTACTTC.

In this sample, this clonotype turned up a few times. This sequence joins TRBV4-3 and TRBJ2-7; D is unclear. This CDR3 is 15 amino acids long. Looked up from germline, CDR1 is LGHNA and CDR2 is YSLEER. The germline V and J ends were trimmed by 1 base and 0 bases, with 10 bases remaining between them. The CDR3 DNA follows: TGCGCCAGCAGCCAAGGGCCAGGCCACTCCTACGAGCAGTACTTC. Its translation is CASSQGPGHSYEQYF.

V usage is TRBV29-1 and J usage is TRBJ1-3; no clear D. This CDR3 contains 12 residues. In germline, CDR1 is SQVTM, CDR2 ANQGSEA. The V end was cut by 4 bases, the J end by 3 bases, with 7 bases between. In nucleotides, the CDR3 is TGCAGCGTTGTCAGTTATGGAAACACCATATATTTT. Translated: CSVVSYGNTIYF.

V gene TRBV5-1 combines with J gene TRBJ1-2; D possibly corresponds to TRBD1 (5 bases). The CDR3 loop spans 16 amino acids. Germline-derived CDR1 and CDR2 are SGHRS and YFSETQ. Trimming took 4 bases from V and 6 from J, leaving 22 bases between them. CDR3 region: CASSLGLDRSSHGYTF. Here the CDR3 DNA reads TGCGCCAGCAGCCTCGGCTTAGACAGATCCTCCCATGGCTACACCTTC.

This clonotype was seen more than once but under ten times. This chain uses TRBV5-4 with TRBJ2-1, with 8 bases identical to TRBD2. Trimming cost V 4 bases and J 0 bases; bases outside gene matches: 6. The CDR3 covers 16 residues. The germline gives CDR1 SGHNT, CDR2 YYREEE (reference sequence). The CDR3 is CASSRGGRGSYNEQFF. CDR3 DNA sequence: TGTGCCAGCAGCCGGGGGGGACGTGGCTCCTACAATGAGCAGTTCTTC.